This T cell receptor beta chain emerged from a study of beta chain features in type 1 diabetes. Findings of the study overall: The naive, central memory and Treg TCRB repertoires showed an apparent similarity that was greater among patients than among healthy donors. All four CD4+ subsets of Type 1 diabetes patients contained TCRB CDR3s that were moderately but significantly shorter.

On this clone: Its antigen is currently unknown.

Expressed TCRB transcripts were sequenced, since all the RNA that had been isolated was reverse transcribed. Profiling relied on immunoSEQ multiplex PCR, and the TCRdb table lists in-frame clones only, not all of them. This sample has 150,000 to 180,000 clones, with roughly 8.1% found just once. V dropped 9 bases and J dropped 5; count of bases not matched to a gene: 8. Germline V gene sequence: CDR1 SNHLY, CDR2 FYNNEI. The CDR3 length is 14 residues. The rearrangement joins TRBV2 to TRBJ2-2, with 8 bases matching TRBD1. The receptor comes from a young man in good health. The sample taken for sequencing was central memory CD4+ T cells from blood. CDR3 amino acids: CARGRGLETGELFF. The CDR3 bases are TGTGCCAGAGGCAGGGGGCTAGAGACCGGGGAGCTGTTTTTT. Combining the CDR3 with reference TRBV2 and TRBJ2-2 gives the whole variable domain EPEVTQTPSHQVTQMGQEVILRCVPISNHLYFYWYRQILGQKVEFLVSFYNNEISEKSEIFDDQFSVERPDGSNFTLKIRSTKLEDSAMYFCARGRGLETGELFFGEGSRLTVL.